Below, 16 T cell receptor beta chains from the same sample are listed, as sequenced in a study of control samples from healthy donors and cancer patients. Sequencing used immunoSEQ multiplex PCR; TCRdb keeps in-frame clones, though not all of them. The sample holds under 200,000 clones; 75% to 95% are singletons and the top ten take roughly 1.6%. The sequenced material came from blood. These receptor sequences come from a woman under 40 in good health.

For this clone: This could be a read error, since a much larger clone is one nucleotide away. V and J are TRBV6-2 or TRBV6-3 and TRBJ2-1, with 12 bases that match TRBD2. The germline V gene encodes CDR1 MNHEY and CDR2 SVGEGT. There are 16 residues in the CDR3. The V gene end was trimmed by 4 bases and the J gene end by 1 base; junction bases not matched to a gene: 2. CDR3 nucleotides: TGTGCCAGCAGTTCCACTAGCGGGAGGTCCTACAATGAGCAGTTCTTC. It yields the protein CASSSTSGRSYNEQFF.

The rearrangement joins TRBV7-8 to TRBJ2-7, with 7 bases that match TRBD2. V shed 1 base, J shed 4 bases, and the junction held 7 bases outside the gene matches. The CDR3 spans 15 residues. Per germline, CDR1 SGHVS and CDR2 FQNEAQ. Written as DNA, the CDR3 is TGTGCCAGCAGCTTAGGGTACAGCGGGGATTACGAGCAGTACTTC. Protein: CASSLGYSGDYEQYF. The full variable domain, rest sourced from reference TRBV7-8 and TRBJ2-7, is GAGVSQSPRYKVAKRGQDVALRCDPISGHVSLFWYQQALGQGPEFLTYFQNEAQLDKSGLPSDRFFAERPEGSVSTLKIQRTQQEDSAVYLCASSLGYSGDYEQYFGPGTRLTVT.

V is TRBV10-1 and J is TRBJ1-2; D is unclear. The germline V gene encodes CDR1 WNHNN and CDR2 SYGVQD (reference sequence). The germline V and J ends were trimmed by 0 bases and 7 bases, with 0 bases remaining between them. The CDR3 is made up of 10 amino acids. CDR3 loop: CASSESGYTF. In DNA form, the CDR3 reads TGCGCCAGCAGTGAGTCTGGCTACACCTTC.

The chain recombines TRBV30 with TRBJ2-6, with a tentative D call TRBD1 (6 bases). Trimming removed 3 bases from V and 0 bases from J, with 6 bases in between. This CDR3 comprises 14 residues. Germline CDR1 reads GTSNPN; CDR2 reads SVGIG (reference sequence). DNA for the CDR3: TGTGCCTGGAGGGACAGCTCTGGGGCCAACGTCCTGACTTTC. Amino acids: CAWRDSSGANVLTF.

CDR3 region: CSASQSQPQHF. CDR3 DNA: TGCAGTGCTAGCCAGAGTCAGCCCCAGCATTTT. The chain has TRBV20-1 and TRBJ1-5; D is ambiguous. This CDR3 has 11 residues. Trimming stripped 3 bases from V and 6 bases from J, with 6 bases between. Germline V CDR1 and CDR2: DFQATT, SNEGSKA (reference sequence).

This chain joins TRBV4-1 and TRBJ1-2; D unclear. CDR3 length: 13 residues. V shed 0 bases and J shed 4 bases, with 6 bases lying between them. Germline V gene lookup returns CDR1 MGHRA and CDR2 YSYEKL. CDR3 in DNA: TGCGCCAGCAGCCAAGACAGGTTCTATGGCTACACCTTC. This encodes CASSQDRFYGYTF.

The chain has TRBV15 and TRBJ1-2; D call uncertain. Looked up from germline, CDR1 is LNHNV and CDR2 is YYDKDF (reference sequence). This CDR3 comprises 13 residues. The germline V and J ends were trimmed by 0 bases and 4 bases, with 6 bases remaining between them. CDR3 nucleotides: TGTGCCACCAGCAGAGATGGTAGCTATGGCTACACCTTC. Protein sequence: CATSRDGSYGYTF.

The chain employs TRBV15 and TRBJ1-5, with TRBD1 matching over 9 bases. Germline V lookup: CDR1 LNHNV, CDR2 YYDKDF (reference sequence). The CDR3 length is 17 residues. V trimming: 2 bases; J trimming: 4 bases; junction bases outside the gene matches: 9. CDR3: CATSRPSRDRENQPQHF. CDR3 sequence (DNA): TGTGCCACCAGCAGACCCTCCCGGGACAGGGAGAATCAGCCCCAGCATTTT.

The V gene is TRBV27, the J gene TRBJ2-7; D unresolved. Trimming took 1 base from V and 2 from J, leaving 12 bases between them. The CDR3 loop spans 15 amino acids. Germline V CDR1 and CDR2: MNHEY, SMNVEV (reference sequence). CDR3: CASSLLPGLTYEQYF. The CDR3 nucleotides are TGTGCCAGCAGTTTATTGCCAGGTTTGACCTACGAGCAGTACTTC.

Of note for this clone: Within the sample, other DNA sequences also encode this same CDR3. The rearrangement joins TRBV6-4 to TRBJ2-1; D remains ambiguous. The CDR3 runs to 14 residues. Trimming shortened V by 0 bases and J by 3 bases, and 6 bases separated the two germline ends. Germline CDR1 MRHNA, CDR2 SNTAGT. This CDR3 is CASSDSSGYNEQFF. For the CDR3, the DNA is TGTGCCAGCAGTGACTCGTCAGGCTACAATGAGCAGTTCTTC.

V gene TRBV7-9 combines with J gene TRBJ1-3, with TRBD1 matching over 7 bases. The junction had 4 bases not matched to a gene; V was cut back by 5 bases and J by 3 bases. The CDR3 has 14 amino acids. Looked up from germline, CDR1 is SEHNR and CDR2 is FQNEAQ (reference sequence). CDR3 region: CASSDRTGGNTIYF. In DNA, the CDR3 is TGTGCCAGCAGCGATAGGACAGGTGGAAACACCATATATTTT.

V is TRBV12-5 and J is TRBJ2-1; TRBD2 matches at 11 bases. Trimming removed 5 bases from V and 7 bases from J; junction bases left unmatched: 7. The CDR3 length is 15 residues. Germline values: CDR1 LGHNT, CDR2 FRNRAP. CDR3 sequence: CASGRGTSGGNEQFF. CDR3 nucleotides: TGTGCTAGTGGTCGCGGGACTAGCGGCGGTAATGAGCAGTTCTTC.

This clone was seen a single time. This chain connects TRBV19 to TRBJ1-5; 8 nucleotides align to TRBD1. Germline V gene data show CDR1 as LNHDA and CDR2 as SQIVND (reference sequence). The CDR3 consists of 13 residues. Losses at the gene ends were 10 bases for V and 2 bases for J; bases not matched to a gene: 4. The CDR3 loop reads CATTTGGNQPQHF. CDR3 nucleotides: TGTGCCACCACGACAGGGGGCAATCAGCCCCAGCATTTT. The complete variable domain, with remaining parts taken from reference TRBV19 and TRBJ1-5, reads DGGITQSPKYLFRKEGQNVTLSCEQNLNHDAMYWYRQDPGQGLRLIYYSQIVNDFQKGDIAEGYSVSREKKESFPLTVTSAQKNPTAFYLCATTTGGNQPQHFGDGTRLSIL.

This clone was seen once. The CDR3 here is CASSIDAENTEAFF. CDR3 bases: TGTGCCAGTAGTATTGATGCCGAGAACACTGAAGCTTTCTTT. The gene calls are TRBV19 and TRBJ1-1, with D unclear. The CDR3 spans 14 residues. Germline V gene lookup returns CDR1 LNHDA and CDR2 SQIVND (reference sequence). The ends were cut back, 3 bases at V and 1 base at J, with 9 bases in the middle.

V gene TRBV6-4 combines with J gene TRBJ2-3, with 13 nucleotides matching TRBD2. The V gene end was trimmed by 6 bases and the J gene end by 1 base; junction bases not matched to a gene: 1. Germline loops: CDR1 MRHNA, CDR2 SNTAGT. The length of the CDR3 is 15 residues. The CDR3 DNA sequence: TGTGCCAGCAGAGGACTAGCGGGGGGCACAGATACGCAGTATTTT. It specifies CASRGLAGGTDTQYF.

The chain recombines TRBV2 with TRBJ1-5; 8 bases line up with TRBD1. Trimming at V came to 7 bases and at J to 7 bases, leaving 9 bases not matched to a gene. The CDR3 is 14 residues long. The germline V gene has CDR1 SNHLY and CDR2 FYNNEI. CDR3 loop: CASTGQGLIQPQHF. The CDR3 DNA reads TGTGCCAGCACAGGACAGGGATTAATCCAGCCCCAGCATTTT.